Listed below are T cell receptor beta chains from one sample, sequenced in a study of T cell changes during pregnancy in multiple sclerosis. Assay used: immunoSEQ multiplex PCR; TCRdb lists only in-frame clones, some missing. Among roughly 50,000 clones, 90% to 95% were seen once, and the ten largest hold around 3.2%. Source: CD8+ T cells from peripheral blood mononuclear cells, taken in the third trimester of pregnancy. The receptors originated from a female donor with multiple sclerosis, enrolled in a pregnancy study. Both conserved end residues are part of each CDR3. A D gene is named only where the DNA matches it firmly. The listing skips clone size in some rows; elsewhere it reads once, few, many or a size class.

.	TRBV5-1	.	TRBJ2-1	TGCGCCAGCAGCTTGGGGCAGGGGTTTAGTAACAATGAGCAGTTCTTC	CASSLGQGFSNNEQFF
.	TRBV7-9	.	TRBJ2-5	TGTGCCAGCAGCTCCACGCCCGGGTTGGAGACCCAGTACTTC	CASSSTPGLETQYF
.	TRBV14	.	TRBJ2-5	TGTGCCAGCAGCCACGGAGGGTACCAAGAGACCCAGTACTTC	CASSHGGYQETQYF
TRBD2	TRBV13	once	TRBJ2-1	TGTGCCAGCGCTAGCGGGAGATACAATGAGCAGTTCTTC	CASASGRYNEQFF
TRBD1	TRBV4-1	.	TRBJ1-3	TGCGCCAGCAGCCAAACAGGGGTTGACACCATATATTTT	CASSQTGVDTIYF
TRBD2	TRBV4-1	.	TRBJ2-1	TGCGCCAGCAGCTTCAGCGGGAGCCTCTCCTACAATGAGCAGTTCTTC	CASSFSGSLSYNEQFF
TRBD2	TRBV4-2	once	TRBJ2-3	TGTGCCAGCAGCCAAGAATCGGCTAGCGGGAGCTGTTGCACAGATACGCAGTATTTT	CASSQESASGSCCTDTQYF
.	TRBV29-1	.	TRBJ2-2	TGCAGCGTGCAGGGTTCCGGGGAGCTGTTTTTT	CSVQGSGELFF
TRBD2	TRBV28	.	TRBJ2-5	TGTGCCAGCTCCCCGACTAGCGGGCTCCAAGAGACCCAGTACTTC	CASSPTSGLQETQYF
TRBD1	TRBV30	.	TRBJ2-4	TGTGCCTGGAGTACGACCAGAATGGACAGGAGACTAGCCAAAAACATTCAGTACTTC	CAWSTTRMDRRLAKNIQYF
.	TRBV7-9	once	TRBJ2-3	TGTGCCAGCACCGTTCCGGGAGAAGTGGCAGATACGCAGTATTTT	CASTVPGEVADTQYF
.	TRBV28	.	TRBJ2-1	TGTGCCAGCAGTGCTCTCTTACACCCGTACCATGAGCAGTTCTTC	CASSALLHPYHEQFF
.	TRBV21-1	.	TRBJ2-2	TGTGCCAGCATCCTAGTCACACCCGGGGAGCTGTTTTTT	CASILVTPGELFF
.	TRBV5-6	.	TRBJ1-1	TGTGCCAGCAGCTCGTTTTCCTCGGAGCCCATGAACACTGAAGCTTTCTTT	CASSSFSSEPMNTEAFF
.	TRBV4-1	once	TRBJ2-7	TGCGCCAGCAGCCCAGACAGTACCTACGAGCAGTACTTC	CASSPDSTYEQYF
TRBD2	TRBV5-4	.	TRBJ2-1	TGTGCCAGCAGGGGAGGGACTGGCCCTCCGTTGGATGAGCAGTTCTTC	CASRGGTGPPLDEQFF
TRBD1	TRBV30	.	TRBJ2-5	TGTGCCTGGGATAAACGGACAGGGGAAGAGACCCAGTACTTC	CAWDKRTGEETQYF
.	TRBV6-1	.	TRBJ1-1	TGTGCCAGCAGTGATAACAGGGAACACGCTGAAGCTTTCTTT	CASSDNREHAEAFF
TRBD2	TRBV7-8	.	TRBJ2-7	TGTGCCAGCAGCCCTCTTAGTAGCGGGAGACACGAGCAGTACTTC	CASSPLSSGRHEQYF
TRBD2	TRBV4-3	.	TRBJ2-1	TGCGCCAGCAGCCAAGAGTCTTCGACTAGCGGGAGGGTGGTTTGGAATGAGCAGTTCTTC	CASSQESSTSGRVVWNEQFF
TRBD2	TRBV18	.	TRBJ2-3	TGTGCCAGCTCACCACTGGCGGGAGCCACAGATACGCAGTATTTT	CASSPLAGATDTQYF
.	TRBV4-2	.	TRBJ1-1	TGTGCCAGCAGCCAAGATGGGGTACGCGGGAAAGCTTTCTTT	CASSQDGVRGKAFF
TRBD2	TRBV4-1	.	TRBJ2-7	TGCGCCAGCAGCCGGTCCGTAGCGGGAAGCTACGAGCAGTACTTC	CASSRSVAGSYEQYF
.	TRBV5-6	once	TRBJ2-7	TGTGCCAGCAGCTTGATTAGGGGCGCCGAGCAGTACTTC	CASSLIRGAEQYF
TRBD2	TRBV7-9	.	TRBJ2-1	TGTGCCAGCAGCTTTCCGCGGGAGGGGATCAATGAGCAGTTCTTC	CASSFPREGINEQFF
.	TRBV14	.	TRBJ1-1	TGTGCCAGCAGCCAACTACAGCAGTCCGCTGAAGCTTTCTTT	CASSQLQQSAEAFF
.	TRBV27	once	TRBJ1-5	TGTGCCAGCAGTTCCTCCCCGGGTAGCAATCAGCCCCAGCATTTT	CASSSSPGSNQPQHF
TRBD1	TRBV5-1	.	TRBJ1-1	TGCGCCAGCAGCCCGGACAGGGGAAACACTGAAGCTTTCTTT	CASSPDRGNTEAFF
TRBD2	TRBV5-6	.	TRBJ2-1	TGTGCCAGCAGCTTGTGGGCCAGCGGGAGGGGTAGGAATGAGCAGTTCTTC	CASSLWASGRGRNEQFF
.	TRBV21-1	.	TRBJ1-1	TGTGCCAGCAGCAAAGACGGGACAGGGGGCTTGGGGTACACTGAAGCTTTCTTT	CASSKDGTGGLGYTEAFF
.	TRBV27	.	TRBJ2-3	TGTGCCAGCAGTCCGTACACTAGTGGGACAGATACGCAGTATTTT	CASSPYTSGTDTQYF
TRBD2	TRBV7-9	.	TRBJ2-3	TGTGCCGGCCAGGCGGGAGCTAGCACAGATACGCAGTATTTT	CAGQAGASTDTQYF
.	TRBV11-2	.	TRBJ2-6	TGTGCCAGCAGCTATACCCTAGGGGAGGCCAACGTCCTGACTTTC	CASSYTLGEANVLTF
.	TRBV7-2	.	TRBJ2-4	TGTGCCAGCAGCTCTTACAGGGATCTGAACATTCAGTACTTC	CASSSYRDLNIQYF
.	TRBV19	.	TRBJ2-1	TGTGCCAGTAGGGTGGACAGCGATACCTACAATGAGCAGTTCTTC	CASRVDSDTYNEQFF
TRBD2	TRBV10-3	once	TRBJ2-7	TGTGCCATCAGTGATCTAGCGGGTGGGTACGAGCAGTACTTC	CAISDLAGGYEQYF
.	TRBV28	.	TRBJ1-1	TGTGCCAGCAGTCATCGGGACTTGGGCACTGAAGCTTTCTTT	CASSHRDLGTEAFF
.	TRBV19	.	TRBJ1-1	TGTGCCAGTAGTATAGATGGGCAGGGAGGCACTGAAGCTTTCTTT	CASSIDGQGGTEAFF
.	TRBV2	.	TRBJ1-2	TGTGCCAGCAGTGTCAGGGCCTGGTATGGCTACACCTTC	CASSVRAWYGYTF
TRBD2	TRBV30	.	TRBJ2-3	TGTGCCTGGAGTTCTACTAGCGGAGTGCAGACAGATACGCAGTATTTT	CAWSSTSGVQTDTQYF
.	TRBV15	.	TRBJ2-1	TGTGCCACCAGCAGAGATGGGGGCGGGGGTCCCTACAATGAGCAGTTCTTC	CATSRDGGGGPYNEQFF
.	TRBV10-2	.	TRBJ2-7	TGCGCCAGCAGTGAAAGCCTCTACGAGCAGTACTTC	CASSESLYEQYF
.	TRBV19	.	TRBJ2-1	TGTGCCAGTAGTCCGCTCAGGGATAGCTCCTACAATGAGCAGTTCTTC	CASSPLRDSSYNEQFF
TRBD1	TRBV6-6	.	TRBJ1-4	TGTGCCAGCAGTTACGGACAGGGAATGTTTTTT	CASSYGQGMFF
.	TRBV4-1	.	TRBJ1-5	TGCGCCAGCAGCCAAGTACAGGGCGCGGGTCAGCCCCAGCATTTT	CASSQVQGAGQPQHF
TRBD2	TRBV27	.	TRBJ2-1	TGTGCCAGCAGTGAGGGACTAGCGGGTGAGCAGTTCTTC	CASSEGLAGEQFF
TRBD1	TRBV27	.	TRBJ1-5	TGTGCCAGCAGGCCGACAGGGGCGGGCCAGCCCCAGCATTTT	CASRPTGAGQPQHF
.	TRBV27	once	TRBJ2-1	TGTGCCAGCAGTTTATACTTCCGGGGGACAGATTACAATGAGCAGTTCTTC	CASSLYFRGTDYNEQFF
.	TRBV27	.	TRBJ1-1	TGTGCCAGCAGTTTCTCCGTAATCACTGAAGCTTTCTTT	CASSFSVITEAFF
TRBD1	TRBV11-2	.	TRBJ2-5	TGTGCCAGCAGCTCGTTCCGGGACAGGGGGGAGTCCCAGTACTTC	CASSSFRDRGESQYF
TRBD2	TRBV27	.	TRBJ2-2	TGTGCCAGCAGTTGGACTAGCGGGAGGGCCAACACCGGGGAGCTGTTTTTT	CASSWTSGRANTGELFF
.	TRBV4-1	.	TRBJ2-5	TGCGCCAGCAGCCAAGAGGCAGGGGTGTTATTAGAGACCCAGTACTTC	CASSQEAGVLLETQYF
.	TRBV5-6	.	TRBJ2-5	TGTGCCAGCAGCTTGGGTAGTAGCGAGACCCAGTACTTC	CASSLGSSETQYF